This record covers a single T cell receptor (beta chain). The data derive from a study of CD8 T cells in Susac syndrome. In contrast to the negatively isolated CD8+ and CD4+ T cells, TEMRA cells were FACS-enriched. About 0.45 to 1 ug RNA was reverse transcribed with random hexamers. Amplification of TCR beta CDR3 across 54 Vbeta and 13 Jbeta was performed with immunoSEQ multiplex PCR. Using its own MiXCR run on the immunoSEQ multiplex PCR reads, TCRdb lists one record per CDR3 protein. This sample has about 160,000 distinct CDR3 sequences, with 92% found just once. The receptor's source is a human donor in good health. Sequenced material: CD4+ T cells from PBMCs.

CDR3 sequence reads: CASSGIGHLEAQYF. CDR3 DNA: TGCGCCAGCAGCGGGATAGGACATTTGGAAGCGCAGTACTTC. V and J are TRBV5-1 and TRBJ2-7, with D perhaps matching TRBD1 (5 bases). This CDR3 is built from 14 residues. Germline lookup yields CDR1 SGHRS and CDR2 YFSETQ. V lost 4 bases to trimming and J lost 9 bases, with 20 bases between them.